The present T cell receptor beta chain was sequenced within a study of cytomegalovirus exposure and HLA in healthy donors. The PCR was carried out with 60 Vbeta primers and 13 Jbeta primers. Assay used: immunoSEQ multiplex PCR; TCRdb lists only in-frame clones, some missing. The data show 85,000 to 90,000 clones, about 75% seen once. Study-level results: A later examination showed that TCR association rates differed by HLA locus, with DRB1 most and HLA-C fewest. Some public TCRs appeared in many individuals, while most sequences were rare. More clonal expansion characterized HLA-associated TCR beta chains than equally common others in a later analysis. Trimming of TCR beta V- and J-genes showed a link, identified in a later analysis, to a missense DCLRE1C variant.

Worth noting for this clone: The target antigen is unknown. The junction departs from germline at one end; a sequencing error may be responsible.

Germline V gives CDR1 PRHDT, CDR2 FYEKMQ (reference sequence). The CDR3 extends over 13 amino acids. Sequences were obtained from PBMCs. The TCR sequence derives from a man aged 25 to 45 in good health and CMV-seropositive. V usage is TRBV13 and J usage is TRBJ2-1; D uncertain. CDR3: CASSPSDSKTHVF. The CDR3 DNA is TGTGCCAGCAGCCCATCAGACTCGAAAACCCACGTCTTC.